These T cell receptor beta chains were read from a single sample in a study of blood T cell repertoires in COVID-19. The table came from immunoSEQ multiplex PCR; TCRdb's copy has only in-frame clones and leaves some out. Of about 170,000 clones in the sample, about four fifths were seen once. Sequenced input: peripheral blood. The receptors come from a man aged 18 to 29 with active or convalescent COVID-19. The CDR3 runs from the conserved cysteine through the conserved F or W. Clone size is stated in some rows and not others, as once, few, many or a class when expanded.

cdr3_length: 16
v_call: TRBV4-2
clone_size: NA
cdr3_aa: CASSQRLATDQETQYF

cdr3_length: 16
v_call: TRBV9
clone_size: NA
cdr3_aa: CASSAGGVEAWDTQYF

cdr3_length: 15
v_call: TRBV19
clone_size: NA
cdr3_aa: CASSIPGDRGQPQHF

cdr3_length: 15
v_call: TRBV25-1
clone_size: NA
cdr3_aa: CASSPRTGLSYEQYF

cdr3_length: 15
v_call: TRBV7-9
clone_size: NA
cdr3_aa: CASSFTGGADSPLHF

cdr3_length: 15
v_call: TRBV5-1
clone_size: NA
cdr3_aa: CASSFELRSQETQYF

cdr3_length: 13
v_call: TRBV5-4
clone_size: NA
cdr3_aa: CASRWGGTHEQYF

cdr3_length: 18
v_call: TRBV4-2
clone_size: NA
cdr3_aa: CASSQAGTSTFLTDTQYF

cdr3_length: 18
v_call: TRBV6-1
clone_size: once
cdr3_aa: CASSEVLLTGINVDEQFF

cdr3_length: 14
v_call: TRBV15
clone_size: many
cdr3_aa: CATSRESPPGEAFF

cdr3_length: 15
v_call: TRBV15
clone_size: few
cdr3_aa: CATSKGGTGEETQYF

cdr3_length: 16
v_call: TRBV13
clone_size: few
cdr3_aa: CASSVPGQGANYGYTF

cdr3_length: 15
v_call: TRBV7-6
clone_size: NA
cdr3_aa: CASSRQGWGNTEAFF

cdr3_length: 16
v_call: TRBV27
clone_size: once
cdr3_aa: CASSYGITSGSYEQYF

cdr3_length: 14
v_call: TRBV5-1
clone_size: once
cdr3_aa: CASRPGQSTGELFF

cdr3_length: 12
v_call: TRBV20-1
clone_size: NA
cdr3_aa: CSASWPSSGLFF

cdr3_length: 15
v_call: TRBV2
clone_size: once
cdr3_aa: CASREQGSLASPLHF

cdr3_length: 16
v_call: TRBV9
clone_size: NA
cdr3_aa: CASSATPGQSSYEQYF

cdr3_length: 15
v_call: TRBV7-2
clone_size: NA
cdr3_aa: CASTLLRTGAYEQYF

cdr3_length: 12
v_call: TRBV6-5
clone_size: NA
cdr3_aa: CATRTGNQPQHF

cdr3_length: 14
v_call: TRBV5-1
clone_size: NA
cdr3_aa: CASSLGREVDEQYF

cdr3_length: 17
v_call: TRBV4-1
clone_size: NA
cdr3_aa: CASSQDRGRGIGYGYTF

cdr3_length: 16
v_call: TRBV2
clone_size: NA
cdr3_aa: CASSEYGTGYRYEQYF

cdr3_length: 15
v_call: TRBV6-1
clone_size: NA
cdr3_aa: CASSELRGSGQPQHF

cdr3_length: 13
v_call: TRBV19
clone_size: NA
cdr3_aa: CASRGQGRTEAFF

cdr3_length: 15
v_call: TRBV6-1
clone_size: NA
cdr3_aa: CASSETGVVGTPLHF

cdr3_length: 16
v_call: TRBV15
clone_size: NA
cdr3_aa: CATSRYTLIQGNEQFF

cdr3_length: 13
v_call: TRBV19
clone_size: NA
cdr3_aa: CASRGSRNSPLHF

cdr3_length: 16
v_call: TRBV19
clone_size: NA
cdr3_aa: CASSINKGAIGNIQYF

cdr3_length: 16
v_call: TRBV4-1
clone_size: NA
cdr3_aa: CASSQAGRGGLDTQYF

cdr3_length: 13
v_call: TRBV12-3/TRBV12-4
clone_size: NA
cdr3_aa: CASTSYSNQPQHF

cdr3_length: 17
v_call: TRBV10-1
clone_size: NA
cdr3_aa: CASSESALGQGSYGYTF

cdr3_length: 14
v_call: TRBV5-8
clone_size: once
cdr3_aa: CASSAGQVITEAFF

cdr3_length: 16
v_call: TRBV5-1
clone_size: NA
cdr3_aa: CASSSSLSEVRETQYF

cdr3_length: 14
v_call: TRBV30
clone_size: NA
cdr3_aa: CAWSVRGGREKLFF

cdr3_length: 14
v_call: TRBV6-5
clone_size: NA
cdr3_aa: CASSYDRDKSGYTF

cdr3_length: 14
v_call: TRBV5-5
clone_size: NA
cdr3_aa: CASSSGTDNEKLFF

cdr3_length: 14
v_call: TRBV15
clone_size: NA
cdr3_aa: CATSSPRSTGELFF

cdr3_length: 16
v_call: TRBV10-1
clone_size: NA
cdr3_aa: CASSESERGGEDTQYF

cdr3_length: 16
v_call: TRBV27
clone_size: NA
cdr3_aa: CASSPLGDRSTDTQYF

cdr3_length: 16
v_call: TRBV23-1
clone_size: once
cdr3_aa: CASSQSRQGVNNEQFF

cdr3_length: 17
v_call: TRBV13
clone_size: once
cdr3_aa: CASSLTIRDRGLDEQFF

cdr3_length: 15
v_call: TRBV2
clone_size: once
cdr3_aa: CASSEEAGERFGYTF

cdr3_length: 13
v_call: TRBV12-3/TRBV12-4
clone_size: NA
cdr3_aa: CASSCGPTDTQYF

cdr3_length: 17
v_call: TRBV3-1/TRBV3-2
clone_size: NA
cdr3_aa: CASSRVGTGGATDTQYF

cdr3_length: 16
v_call: TRBV7-6
clone_size: NA
cdr3_aa: CASSPDQGFLNEKLFF

cdr3_length: 15
v_call: TRBV5-6
clone_size: NA
cdr3_aa: CASSGRDRAHNEQFF

cdr3_length: 14
v_call: TRBV9
clone_size: NA
cdr3_aa: CASSVGGATGELFF

cdr3_length: 16
v_call: TRBV12-5
clone_size: NA
cdr3_aa: CASGLGQGAPNYGYTF

cdr3_length: 14
v_call: TRBV14
clone_size: NA
cdr3_aa: CASSQHDRPYGYTF

cdr3_length: 14
v_call: TRBV28
clone_size: NA
cdr3_aa: CASSRGKSGNTIYF